This T cell receptor beta chain was observed in a study of blood T cell repertoires in COVID-19. On the study more broadly: From T cells, B-cell-depleted T cells, or PBMCs came the material, which was cDNA or gDNA.

CDR3 length equals 14 residues. The V segment lost 4 bases and the J segment 6 bases; nucleotides outside the gene matches: 7. Germline V gene data show CDR1 as SGHTA and CDR2 as FQGNSA. In the original analysis: Reference gene primer amplification gave estimated nucleated cell counts. The assay was immunoSEQ multiplex PCR, and TCRdb's table has in-frame clones only and misses some. The V and J calls and clone size are taken from that table; D and trimming were inferred from the DNA. The data show more than 250,000 clones, 88% seen once. Seattle-derived patients entered the study during active infection and were followed longitudinally.

The chain is built from TRBV7-2 and TRBJ2-3; 7 bases line up with TRBD1. The material sequenced was peripheral blood. The source of this sequence is a woman in her thirties with COVID-19, enrolled during active disease. For the CDR3, the DNA is TGTGCCAGCAGCTGGACAGGCCTTAGGGATACGCAGTATTTT. Residues: CASSWTGLRDTQYF. The full variable domain, in which reference TRBV7-2 and TRBJ2-3 provide the parts outside the CDR3, is GAGVSQSPSNKVTEKGKDVELRCDPISGHTALYWYRQSLGQGLEFLIYFQGNSAPDKSGLPSDRFSAERTGGSVSTLTIQRTQQEDSAVYLCASSWTGLRDTQYFGPGTRLTVL.